The text below deals with one T cell receptor beta chain. Clones were read by immunoSEQ multiplex PCR, and TCRdb kept only the in-frame ones, dropping some. The sample shows about 180,000 clones, 90% of them seen only once. This specimen comes from a study of control samples from healthy donors and cancer patients. CDR1 is LGHDT, CDR2 YNNKEL, per germline (reference sequence). The CDR3 runs to 14 residues. Trimming removed 4 bases from V and 4 bases from J, with 13 bases in between. This clonotype was sampled from a woman between 45 and 65 years old in good health. The sequenced sample was blood. The chain is built from TRBV3-1 (or the pseudogene TRBV3-2) and TRBJ1-2, with D perhaps matching TRBD1 (6 bases). The CDR3 nucleotides are TGTGCCAGCAGCCGCCAGGGGAGCGCCTATGGCTACACCTTC. Its translation is CASSRQGSAYGYTF.